This passage covers 25 T cell receptor beta chains from one sample sequenced in a study of cytomegalovirus exposure and HLA in healthy donors. PCR involved 60 Vbeta and 13 Jbeta primers. Assay used: immunoSEQ multiplex PCR; TCRdb lists only in-frame clones, some missing. The sample lists under 200,000 clones; roughly 88% were seen once. The specimen sequenced was PBMCs. These receptors were collected from a man younger than 30 in good health and CMV-seropositive.

This sequence joins TRBV19 and TRBJ1-2, with 9 bases identical to TRBD1. The V gene's germline CDR1 is LNHDA and CDR2 SQIVND (reference sequence). With 9 bases clipped from V and 8 bases from J, the junction kept 19 bases outside the gene matches. The CDR3 spans 16 residues. CDR3 DNA sequence: TGTGCCAGCATCACGTCCTGGGACAGGGAATCTAAAGGCTACACCTTC. This gives the protein CASITSWDRESKGYTF.

The V gene is TRBV19, the J gene TRBJ2-3; TRBD1 matches at 8 bases. Germline V gives CDR1 LNHDA, CDR2 SQIVND (reference sequence). With 5 bases clipped from V and 2 bases from J, the junction kept 6 bases outside the gene matches. The CDR3 runs to 15 residues. The CDR3 DNA reads as TGTGCCAGTAGTTTAGGACAGGGATACACAGATACGCAGTATTTT. Protein product: CASSLGQGYTDTQYF.

The chain has TRBV14 and TRBJ2-3; 9 positions match TRBD1. The germline CDR1 and CDR2 sequences are SGHDN and FVKESK. J gave up 2 bases and V 4 bases, and 7 bases lay outside the gene matches. The CDR3 covers 16 residues. CDR3 in amino acids: CASSRGQGHSTDTQYF. The CDR3 coding sequence is TGTGCCAGCAGCCGGGGACAGGGACACTCCACAGATACGCAGTATTTT.

The chain recombines TRBV6-4 with TRBJ2-5; 7 bases are shared with TRBD2. CDR3 length equals 17 residues. CDR1 and CDR2 (germline): MRHNA, SNTAGT. The V and J ends lost 0 bases and 0 bases, in that order; junction bases with no gene match: 7. The CDR3, as DNA: TGTGCCAGCAGTGACTCCGAGGAGCGGGGCCACCAAGAGACCCAGTACTTC. Translating gives CASSDSEERGHQETQYF.

The chain has TRBV7-3 and TRBJ2-3; D is perhaps TRBD2 (7 bases). Trimming shortened V by 1 base and J by 2 bases, and 16 bases separated the two germline ends. The CDR3 runs 17 residues. Germline V gives CDR1 SGHTA, CDR2 FQGTGA. The CDR3 DNA is TGTGCCAGCAGCTTAAAGGGGGGGGGACAAATCACAGATACGCAGTATTTT. Protein: CASSLKGGGQITDTQYF.

The J gene is TRBJ2-2, the V gene TRBV5-1; D possibly corresponds to TRBD2 (5 bases). The V gene's germline CDR1 is SGHRS and CDR2 YFSETQ. The germline V and J ends were trimmed by 3 bases and 1 base, with 10 bases remaining between them. This CDR3 spans 15 amino acids. The chain's CDR3 is CASSYGLLNTGELFF. The CDR3 DNA reads as TGCGCCAGCAGCTACGGACTCTTGAACACCGGGGAGCTGTTTTTT. The whole variable domain, filled in from reference TRBV5-1 and TRBJ2-2, reads KAGVTQTPRYLIKTRGQQVTLSCSPISGHRSVSWYQQTPGQGLQFLFEYFSETQRNKGNFPGRFSGRQFSNSRSEMNVSTLELGDSALYLCASSYGLLNTGELFFGEGSRLTVL.

V gene TRBV7-9 combines with J gene TRBJ1-1, with 7 bases lining up with TRBD1. There are 13 residues in the CDR3. J was trimmed by 8 bases and V by 3 bases; bases with no gene match: 6. Per the germline V gene, CDR1 is SEHNR and CDR2 is FQNEAQ (reference sequence). This chain's CDR3 is CASSFTGDVEAFF. CDR3 nucleotides: TGTGCCAGCAGCTTTACAGGGGATGTAGAAGCTTTCTTT.

V usage is TRBV7-8 and J usage is TRBJ1-2; 7 nucleotides line up with TRBD1. CDR3 length: 16 amino acids. CDR1 SGHVS and CDR2 FQNEAQ come from the germline V gene. V lost 8 bases, J lost 4 bases, and 16 bases stayed unmatched. CDR3 DNA sequence: TGTGCCAGCTCCCCCCCGGGACAGAATTCTCCCTATGGCTACACCTTC. It yields the protein CASSPPGQNSPYGYTF.

The rearrangement joins TRBV4-1 to TRBJ2-7; 12 positions match TRBD2. V dropped 4 bases and J dropped 2; count of bases not matched to a gene: 6. CDR3 length equals 16 residues. CDR1 and CDR2 (germline): MGHRA, YSYEKL. CDR3 nucleotides: TGCGCCAGCAGCCCTGGGACTAGCGGGTTAACCTACGAGCAGTACTTC. It codes for CASSPGTSGLTYEQYF.

The rearrangement links TRBV30 to TRBJ2-7; 12 bases map to TRBD1. Germline-derived CDR1 and CDR2 are GTSNPN and SVGIG (reference sequence). The CDR3 is made up of 14 amino acids. V lost 5 bases and J lost 0; bases outside the gene matches: 2. Here the CDR3 reads CAWGTGGASYEQYF. CDR3 DNA sequence: TGTGCCTGGGGGACAGGGGGCGCCTCCTACGAGCAGTACTTC.

This chain connects TRBV7-9 to TRBJ1-6; a possible D gene is TRBD1 (5 bases). Germline values: CDR1 SEHNR, CDR2 FQNEAQ (reference sequence). This CDR3 spans 17 amino acids. Between the trimmed V and J ends, which lost 8 bases and 8 bases, there was a span of 25 bases. CDR3 nucleotide sequence: TGTGCCAGCGACCCCGGCCTGGGGGGGTCGAAAGATTCACCCCTCCACTTT. Amino acids: CASDPGLGGSKDSPLHF.

The chain uses TRBV5-4 and TRBJ2-3; a weak D match, TRBD2 (6 bases). The germline V gene encodes CDR1 SGHNT and CDR2 YYREEE (reference sequence). Trimming removed 4 bases at V and 5 bases at J, with 20 bases between. CDR3 length: 16 amino acids. CDR3 sequence: CASSLEVGPGGDTQYF. For the CDR3, the DNA is TGTGCCAGCAGCCTGGAGGTGGGTCCCGGGGGAGATACGCAGTATTTT.

CDR3 sequence reads: CASSLRDRPQHF. Written as DNA, the CDR3 is TGTGCCAGCAGCTTACGGGATCGGCCCCAGCATTTT. The chain is built from TRBV7-9 and TRBJ1-5; no reliable D call. Germline loops: CDR1 SEHNR, CDR2 FQNEAQ (reference sequence). V lost 2 bases to trimming and J lost 9 bases, with 8 bases between them. CDR3 length: 12 residues.

The V gene is TRBV30, the J gene TRBJ2-7; D is perhaps TRBD2 (6 bases). This CDR3 is built from 14 residues. Germline V gene data show CDR1 as GTSNPN and CDR2 as SVGIG (reference sequence). Trimming cost V 0 bases and J 3 bases, with 12 bases left between them. The CDR3 reads CAWSVGGAGYEQYF. DNA for the CDR3: TGTGCCTGGAGTGTAGGAGGGGCCGGCTACGAGCAGTACTTC.

This sequence joins TRBV6-7 and TRBJ1-5; tentative D call: TRBD1 (5 bases). TRBV6-7 falls under the ORF class, with uncertain function. The CDR3 sequence is 15 residues long. V lost 0 bases and J 5 bases, leaving 11 bases between the germline ends. The chain's CDR3 is CASSYSLQGYQPQHF. Here the CDR3 DNA reads TGTGCCAGCAGTTACTCGTTGCAGGGTTATCAGCCCCAGCATTTT.

This CDR3 is CASTERRTPPYEQYF. In DNA form, the CDR3 reads TGTGCCAGCACCGAGAGGCGAACACCCCCCTACGAGCAGTACTTC. The V call is TRBV6-5, the J call TRBJ2-7; D gene ambiguous. Germline CDR1 MNHEY, CDR2 SVGAGI. The CDR3 covers 15 residues. The V end lost 7 bases, the J end lost 2 bases, and 18 bases lay between the germline ends.

This clone was picked up a small number of times. J is TRBJ2-7 and V is TRBV19; perhaps TRBD1 as D (6 bases). Germline V gene sequence: CDR1 LNHDA, CDR2 SQIVND (reference sequence). V was shortened by 6 bases and J by 3 bases, with 12 bases between the two germline ends. This CDR3 is built from 13 residues. CDR3 loop: CASSPDSLYEQYF. The CDR3 DNA reads TGTGCCAGTAGCCCGGACAGCCTCTACGAGCAGTACTTC.

This sequence joins TRBV29-1 and TRBJ2-2; TRBD1 matches at 9 bases. CDR1 is SQVTM and CDR2 is ANQGSEA in the germline V gene. Losses at the gene ends were 4 bases for V and 3 bases for J; bases not matched to a gene: 6. The CDR3 is 15 amino acids. The CDR3 DNA reads as TGCAGCGTTGCGGGACAGGGTTCATACACCGGGGAGCTGTTTTTT. This encodes CSVAGQGSYTGELFF.

The V call is TRBV9, the J call TRBJ2-5; D uncertain. This CDR3 spans 14 amino acids. Trimming cost V 6 bases and J 5 bases, with 17 bases left between them. From germline, CDR1 is SGDLS and CDR2 YYNGEE. The CDR3 sequence is CASTKKDFGETQYF. The CDR3 coding sequence is TGTGCCAGCACCAAAAAGGATTTCGGGGAGACCCAGTACTTC. The full variable domain, completed using reference TRBV9 and TRBJ2-5, is DSGVTQTPKHLITATGQRVTLRCSPRSGDLSVYWYQQSLDQGLQFLIQYYNGEERAKGNILERFSAQQFPDLHSELNLSSLELGDSALYFCASTKKDFGETQYFGPGTRLLVL.

The chain carries TRBV6-1 and TRBJ2-3, with 7 nucleotides matching TRBD2. CDR3 length: 14 amino acids. V dropped 6 bases and J dropped 4; count of bases not matched to a gene: 7. Germline V gives CDR1 MNHNS, CDR2 SASEGT. CDR3 DNA: TGTGCCAGCAGAGAGACTAGCCGGGCAGATACGCAGTATTTT. Amino acid sequence: CASRETSRADTQYF.

CDR3 in DNA: TGTGCCAGCCGTCCCGGCGGGGTTAACTATGGCTACACCTTC. This encodes CASRPGGVNYGYTF. This chain links TRBV6-6 with TRBJ1-2; D remains ambiguous. Trimming took off 8 bases at V and 1 base at J, with 14 bases between the two ends. CDR1 MNHNY and CDR2 SVGAGI come from the germline V gene (reference sequence). The CDR3 spans 14 residues.

V gene TRBV7-9 combines with J gene TRBJ1-6; 10 bases line up with TRBD1. The CDR3 has 18 residues. Germline CDR1 is SEHNR and CDR2 is FQNEAQ (reference sequence). The J segment lost 0 bases and the V segment lost 5 bases, leaving 7 bases of the junction unmatched. CDR3 bases: TGTGCCAGCAGCCAGGGACAGGGGATGAGCTCCTATAATTCACCCCTCCACTTT. It translates to CASSQGQGMSSYNSPLHF.

The CDR3 DNA sequence: TGTGCCAGCGAACAGGGTGACTATGGCTACACCTTC. Its translation is CASEQGDYGYTF. The chain carries TRBV14 and TRBJ1-2; D possibly corresponds to TRBD1 (6 bases). There are 12 residues in the CDR3. The germline V and J ends were trimmed by 8 bases and 3 bases, with 10 bases remaining between them. Germline assignment: CDR1 SGHDN and CDR2 FVKESK.

The chain employs TRBV2 and TRBJ2-4; 7 bases line up with TRBD2. V lost 7 bases to trimming and J lost 1 base; unmatched junction nucleotides: 10. CDR1 is SNHLY and CDR2 is FYNNEI in the germline V gene. CDR3 length: 16 amino acids. The CDR3 region is CASIQDAGVAKNIQYF. The DNA for the CDR3 is TGTGCCAGCATCCAAGATGCGGGGGTGGCCAAAAACATTCAGTACTTC.

The rearrangement links TRBV9 to TRBJ2-7, with D possibly TRBD1 on 6 matching bases. Trimming removed 1 base from V and 5 bases from J, with 16 bases in between. Germline V lookup: CDR1 SGDLS, CDR2 YYNGEE. The CDR3 spans 15 residues. CDR3 amino acids: CASSVTGTLYNEQYF. The CDR3 DNA reads as TGTGCCAGCAGCGTAACAGGGACATTATATAACGAGCAGTACTTC.